This T cell receptor beta chain was sequenced for a study of T cell responses to AZD1222 COVID-19 vaccine. Clones were read by immunoSEQ multiplex PCR, and TCRdb kept only the in-frame ones, dropping some. The profile shows about 120,000 clones, around 93% of them singletons. Study-level points and caveats: Increases in Spike-specific TCR breadth and depth were seen after two AZD1222 doses. Only five to seven individuals given AZD1222 were seropositive at baseline.

Turning to this clone: What it binds is not known.

V lost 3 bases and J lost 2; bases outside the gene matches: 4. The germline CDR1 and CDR2 sequences are MNHNS and SASEGT. This CDR3 spans 15 amino acids. V and J are TRBV6-1 and TRBJ2-5, with TRBD2 identical over 9 bases. Sequenced here: peripheral blood, sampled 28 days after the second AZD1222 dose. The TCR was taken from an adult who received the AZD1222 COVID-19 vaccine. CDR3 sequence (DNA): TGTGCCAGCAGTGAGAGGCGGGGGGGTCAAGAGACCCAGTACTTC. It translates to CASSERRGGQETQYF.